These T cell receptor beta chains were read from a single sample in a study of cytomegalovirus exposure and HLA in healthy donors. Only in-frame clones appear in the TCRdb table, and some are missing; sequencing was by immunoSEQ multiplex PCR. The sample has about 200,000 clones, around 82% seen once. The sequenced sample consisted of PBMCs. All receptors derive from a middle-aged man in good health and CMV-seropositive. Both conserved end residues are part of each CDR3. The D gene is left open where the match is weak. Clone size is shown for a subset of rows, as once, few, many or a class of expanded clone.

clone size: few; D gene: .; V gene: TRBV5-1; J gene: TRBJ1-1; CDR3 DNA: TGCGCCAGCAGCTTGAATGTAGACAGTCGAATTACTGAAGCTTTCTTT; CDR3 protein: CASSLNVDSRITEAFF
clone size: .; D gene: .; V gene: TRBV6-1; J gene: TRBJ1-5; CDR3 DNA: TGTGCCAGCAGTGGGGGCAGGGCGAATCAGCCCCAGCATTTT; CDR3 protein: CASSGGRANQPQHF
clone size: few; D gene: .; V gene: TRBV6-5; J gene: TRBJ1-3; CDR3 DNA: TGTGCCAGCAGTTACGGGACATCCGATGGAAACACCATATATTTT; CDR3 protein: CASSYGTSDGNTIYF
clone size: .; D gene: .; V gene: TRBV4-2; J gene: TRBJ2-3; CDR3 DNA: TGTGCCAGCAGCCAAGGTCCGGGAGACATGAATACGCAGTATTTT; CDR3 protein: CASSQGPGDMNTQYF
clone size: .; D gene: TRBD2; V gene: TRBV30; J gene: TRBJ2-7; CDR3 DNA: TGTGCTCTCCTTGGGGAGGGCTCCTACGAGCAGTACTTC; CDR3 protein: CALLGEGSYEQYF
clone size: few; D gene: TRBD2; V gene: TRBV4-2; J gene: TRBJ2-7; CDR3 DNA: TGTGCCAGCAGCCAAGATCGAGGGACTAGCGGGGGCAACTACTACGAGCAGTACTTC; CDR3 protein: CASSQDRGTSGGNYYEQYF
clone size: .; D gene: TRBD2; V gene: TRBV12-5; J gene: TRBJ2-2; CDR3 DNA: TGTGCTAGTGGCCCGGGACTAGCGGGTACCGGGGAGCTGTTTTTT; CDR3 protein: CASGPGLAGTGELFF
clone size: .; D gene: TRBD2; V gene: TRBV7-2; J gene: TRBJ2-7; CDR3 DNA: TGTGCCAGCAGCTCCTGGACTAGCGGACGATACGAGCAGTACTTC; CDR3 protein: CASSSWTSGRYEQYF
clone size: .; D gene: .; V gene: TRBV5-1; J gene: TRBJ2-7; CDR3 DNA: TGCGCCAGCAGCCGTCAGCCATTACAGGGACCCTACGAGCAGTACTTC; CDR3 protein: CASSRQPLQGPYEQYF
clone size: .; D gene: TRBD2; V gene: TRBV9; J gene: TRBJ2-7; CDR3 DNA: TGTGCCAGCAGCGTAGATCCGGGAGGGCCTTTGTTCGAGCAGTACTTC; CDR3 protein: CASSVDPGGPLFEQYF
clone size: .; D gene: TRBD1; V gene: TRBV19; J gene: TRBJ2-1; CDR3 DNA: TGTGCCAGTAGTAAGCCGGACAGGGCACCCTACAATGAGCAGTTCTTC; CDR3 protein: CASSKPDRAPYNEQFF
clone size: .; D gene: .; V gene: TRBV5-8; J gene: TRBJ1-2; CDR3 DNA: TGTGCCAGCAGAGAAGTGGGGGGGAACTATGGCTACACCTTC; CDR3 protein: CASREVGGNYGYTF
clone size: .; D gene: .; V gene: TRBV10-3; J gene: TRBJ2-1; CDR3 DNA: TGTGCCATCAGTGGAGGAGGGGAATCCAATGAGCAGTTCTTC; CDR3 protein: CAISGGGESNEQFF
clone size: .; D gene: .; V gene: TRBV7-2; J gene: TRBJ2-3; CDR3 DNA: TGTGCCAGCAGCTTAGAGGTGGGCAGATACACAGATACGCAGTATTTT; CDR3 protein: CASSLEVGRYTDTQYF
clone size: .; D gene: .; V gene: TRBV7-2; J gene: TRBJ2-1; CDR3 DNA: TGTGCCAGCAGGCCGGGTCCTTCTTACAATGAGCAGTTCTTC; CDR3 protein: CASRPGPSYNEQFF
clone size: .; D gene: .; V gene: TRBV11-1; J gene: TRBJ2-5; CDR3 DNA: TGTGCCAGCAGCTTAAGCACAGGAACGGAGACCCAGTACTTC; CDR3 protein: CASSLSTGTETQYF
clone size: .; D gene: TRBD2; V gene: TRBV7-2; J gene: TRBJ2-5; CDR3 DNA: TGTGCCAGCAGCCCCTCCGGGGGGGAGACCCAGTACTTC; CDR3 protein: CASSPSGGETQYF
clone size: once; D gene: TRBD2; V gene: TRBV19; J gene: TRBJ2-7; CDR3 DNA: TGTGCCAGTAGTCAGGGGGGACTAGCGGCCTACGAGCAGTACTTC; CDR3 protein: CASSQGGLAAYEQYF
clone size: .; D gene: TRBD1; V gene: TRBV5-4; J gene: TRBJ1-2; CDR3 DNA: TGTGCCAGCACCTCGACAGGGGTTAACTATGGCTACACCTTC; CDR3 protein: CASTSTGVNYGYTF
clone size: .; D gene: TRBD1; V gene: TRBV5-4; J gene: TRBJ1-2; CDR3 DNA: TGTGCCAGCAGCACCCGGGACAGGGGGCATACCGGCTACACCTTC; CDR3 protein: CASSTRDRGHTGYTF
clone size: .; D gene: TRBD1; V gene: TRBV5-6; J gene: TRBJ2-7; CDR3 DNA: TGTGCCAGCAGCCTCGACAGGGCCATACTACCCTCCTACGAGCAGTACTTC; CDR3 protein: CASSLDRAILPSYEQYF
clone size: .; D gene: TRBD2; V gene: TRBV7-2; J gene: TRBJ2-1; CDR3 DNA: TGTGCCAGCAGCGGTACTAGCGGGGGCCTCTACAATGAGCAGTTCTTC; CDR3 protein: CASSGTSGGLYNEQFF
clone size: .; D gene: .; V gene: TRBV2; J gene: TRBJ2-1; CDR3 DNA: TGTGCCAGCAGTGTTCAACTAGCAGGCAATGAGCAGTTCTTC; CDR3 protein: CASSVQLAGNEQFF
clone size: .; D gene: TRBD2; V gene: TRBV10-1; J gene: TRBJ2-7; CDR3 DNA: TGCGCCACCCCGAGAGTAGCGGGAGAGGGCGAGCAGTACTTC; CDR3 protein: CATPRVAGEGEQYF
clone size: .; D gene: TRBD1; V gene: TRBV19; J gene: TRBJ2-2; CDR3 DNA: TGTGCCAGTAGTCTCGGCAGGGGGCTCCTCACCGGGGAGCTGTTTTTT; CDR3 protein: CASSLGRGLLTGELFF
clone size: .; D gene: .; V gene: TRBV29-1; J gene: TRBJ1-4; CDR3 DNA: TGCAGCGTTGGTGTGGGGCCGAGGAATGAAAAACTGTTTTTT; CDR3 protein: CSVGVGPRNEKLFF
clone size: .; D gene: .; V gene: TRBV19; J gene: TRBJ1-1; CDR3 DNA: TGTGCCAGTAGTACGGACAGTCTGCTCGCAACTGAAGCTTTCTTT; CDR3 protein: CASSTDSLLATEAFF
clone size: .; D gene: .; V gene: TRBV9; J gene: TRBJ1-5; CDR3 DNA: TGTGCCAGCAGCGTAGGTGGGGCCCCCAATCAGCCCCAGCATTTT; CDR3 protein: CASSVGGAPNQPQHF
clone size: .; D gene: .; V gene: TRBV30; J gene: TRBJ1-1; CDR3 DNA: TGTGCCTGGAGTGACTCAAGGGGAGGGGGAGCTTTCTTT; CDR3 protein: CAWSDSRGGGAFF
clone size: .; D gene: TRBD1; V gene: TRBV4-1; J gene: TRBJ2-7; CDR3 DNA: TGCGCCAGCAGCCAAGGGAGACAGGGGGCCTCCGAGCAGTACTTC; CDR3 protein: CASSQGRQGASEQYF
clone size: .; D gene: .; V gene: TRBV6-5; J gene: TRBJ2-1; CDR3 DNA: TGTGCCAGCAGTTACTCCGGACAGTTCAGCTACAATGAGCAGTTCTTC; CDR3 protein: CASSYSGQFSYNEQFF
clone size: .; D gene: TRBD1; V gene: TRBV10-2; J gene: TRBJ1-4; CDR3 DNA: TGCGCCAGCAGTTCTACGGGACAGGGTAATGAAAAACTGTTTTTT; CDR3 protein: CASSSTGQGNEKLFF